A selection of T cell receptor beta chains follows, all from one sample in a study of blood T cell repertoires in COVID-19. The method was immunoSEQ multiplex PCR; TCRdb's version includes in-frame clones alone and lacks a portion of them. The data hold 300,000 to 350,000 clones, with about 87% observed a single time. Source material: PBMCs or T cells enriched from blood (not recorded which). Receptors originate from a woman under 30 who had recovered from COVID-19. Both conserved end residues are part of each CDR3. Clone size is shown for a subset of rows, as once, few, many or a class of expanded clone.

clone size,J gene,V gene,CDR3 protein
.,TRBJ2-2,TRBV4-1,CASSQMGTPFTGELFF
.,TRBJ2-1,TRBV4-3,CASSQYSGSSYNEQFF
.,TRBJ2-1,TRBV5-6,CAAGRLADNEQFF
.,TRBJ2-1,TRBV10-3,CAISDPQVRNKGQGNEGSYNEQFF
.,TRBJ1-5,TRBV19,CASSMNRDYSNQPQHF
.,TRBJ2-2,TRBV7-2,CASNFRERTANTGELFF
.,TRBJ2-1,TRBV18,CASSGTNRGEQFF
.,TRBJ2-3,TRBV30,CAWGRVRGTDTQYF
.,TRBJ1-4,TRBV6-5,CASVLEGADEKLFF
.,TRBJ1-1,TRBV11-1,CASSLRGANTEAFF
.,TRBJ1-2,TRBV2,CASSEANRGQDGYTF
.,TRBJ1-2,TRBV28,CASETGSVHGYTF
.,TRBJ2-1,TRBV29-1,CSVEVAGYNEQFF
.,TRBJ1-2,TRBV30,CAWSVTLQGAGYTF
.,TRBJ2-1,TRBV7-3,CASSTPGLAGDNEQFF
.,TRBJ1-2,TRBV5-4,CASSLGLGTNYGYTF
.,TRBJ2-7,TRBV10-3,CATKSSGGTYEQYF
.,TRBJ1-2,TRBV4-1,CASSQRQDSNYGYTF
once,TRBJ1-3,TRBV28,CASSRRKTGGNTIYF
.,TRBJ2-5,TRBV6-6,CASTPSRVVGETQYF
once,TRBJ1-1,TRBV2,CASIGGLNTEAFF
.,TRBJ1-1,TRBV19,CASSIGPHTEAFF
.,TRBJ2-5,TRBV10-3,CAISGTGRETQYF
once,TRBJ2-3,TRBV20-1,CSARGRDTQYF
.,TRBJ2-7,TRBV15,CATSGGVLVSSYEQYF
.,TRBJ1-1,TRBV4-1,CASSQDLTDIEAFF
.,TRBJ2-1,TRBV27,CASSFLGGLHNEQFF
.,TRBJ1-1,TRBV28,CASSFNPGTEAFF
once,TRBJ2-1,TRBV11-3,CASSSGTGSYNEQFF
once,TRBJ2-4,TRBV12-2,CASRLSEGIAKNIQYF
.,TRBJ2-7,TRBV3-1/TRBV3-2,CASSQAHLAGGPGEQYF
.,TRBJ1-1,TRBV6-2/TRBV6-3,CASSASGTPPEAFF
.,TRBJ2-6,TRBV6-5,CASSMRRSGANVLTF
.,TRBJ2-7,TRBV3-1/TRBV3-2,CASSRDRLYEQYF
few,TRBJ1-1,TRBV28,CASSSTSGTDNTEAFF
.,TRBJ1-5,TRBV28,CASSLGRGWKDNQPQHF
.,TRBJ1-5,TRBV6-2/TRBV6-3,CASRYPGHQNQPQHF